A selection of T cell receptor beta chains follows, all from one sample in a study of chemoradiotherapy in HPV16-positive cancers. Produced via immunoSEQ multiplex PCR; TCRdb's table is partial and in-frame only. The data contain 30,000 to 35,000 clones, about four fifths of them seen just once; the ten biggest clones take up 3.5% to 4%. Source: blood, taken from a patient who underwent chemoradiotherapy. The source is a human donor with HPV-associated anogenital cancer. CDR3s include the opening cysteine and the closing phenylalanine or tryptophan. A D gene is named only where the DNA matches it firmly. Not every row has a clone size; where given, it reads once, few, many or a size class.

TRBJ2-3	TRBD1	few	TRBV5-1	CASSQGTALAGTDTQYF	TGCGCCAGCAGCCAAGGGACAGCCTTGGCAGGCACAGATACGCAGTATTTT
TRBJ1-1	-	-	TRBV9	CASSVATDLEAFF	TGTGCCAGCAGCGTAGCTACCGACCTTGAAGCTTTCTTT
TRBJ2-1	TRBD2	-	TRBV5-1	CASSLSVRGGYNEQFF	TGCGCCAGCAGCTTGTCTGTGCGGGGGGGCTACAATGAGCAGTTCTTC
TRBJ2-7	-	-	TRBV7-8	CASSLPTYEQYF	TGTGCCAGCAGCTTACCAACCTACGAGCAGTACTTC
TRBJ1-2	-	-	TRBV27	CASSLFAFSTPDYGYTF	TGTGCCAGCAGTTTATTTGCGTTCTCGACCCCGGACTATGGCTACACCTTC
TRBJ2-5	-	-	TRBV25-1	CASRDRRGRGETQYF	TGTGCCAGCAGGGACAGGAGGGGGCGCGGAGAGACCCAGTACTTC
TRBJ1-4	-	once	TRBV2	CASSVGPQGLFF	TGTGCCAGCAGTGTTGGGCCCCAGGGACTGTTTTTT
TRBJ1-2	-	-	TRBV9	CASSVGGQGNYGYTF	TGTGCCAGCAGCGTAGGGGGTCAGGGGAACTATGGCTACACCTTC
TRBJ2-1	TRBD1	-	TRBV5-1	CASSSTGGAVNEQFF	TGCGCCAGCAGCTCTACAGGGGGCGCCGTCAATGAGCAGTTCTTC
TRBJ1-6	-	-	TRBV10-1	CASSEFGGPNSPLHF	TGCGCCAGCAGTGAGTTTGGGGGCCCCAATTCACCCCTCCACTTT
TRBJ1-2	TRBD1	-	TRBV25-1	CASSAGQSLSGYTF	TGTGCCAGCAGTGCGGGACAGTCCTTGAGTGGCTACACCTTC
TRBJ2-1	TRBD2	-	TRBV18	CASSPTLAGAYNEQFF	TGTGCCAGCTCTCCCACTCTAGCGGGGGCCTACAATGAGCAGTTCTTC
TRBJ1-2	-	-	TRBV6-5	CASSYSFNYGYTF	TGTGCCAGCAGTTACTCTTTTAACTATGGCTACACCTTC